The source of this T cell receptor beta chain is a study of radiation and T cells in renal cell carcinoma. Study results and limitations: No pretreatment tumor biopsies were available for baseline clonotypes. Top tumor clonotypes rose in blood 2 weeks post-radiation, then contracted.

TCRdb's table, derived via immunoSEQ multiplex PCR, lists solely in-frame clones and lacks some. The sample has about 150,000 clones; less than 90% are singletons. The time point here: blood 4 weeks post-SBRT, at nephrectomy. The treatment here: 15 Gy SBRT to primary tumor, nephrectomy 4 weeks later. Nephrectomy followed 15 Gy stereotactic body radiation by 4 weeks. After SBRT, blood was collected at 2 and 4 weeks, plus baseline. The CDR3 runs to 15 residues. In this sample, this clone is medium-sized. Its antigen is still unknown. The sample was blood, taken from a patient whose treatment included radiotherapy and nephrectomy. This TCR derives from a woman aged 45 to 65 with renal cell carcinoma. V gene TRBV12-2 combines with J gene TRBJ1-1. TRBV12-2 is classified as a pseudogene. CDR3 sequence (DNA): TGTGCAAGTCGCTTAGGGTCAGGGAGGAACACTGAAGCTTTCTTT. It encodes CASRLGSGRNTEAFF.